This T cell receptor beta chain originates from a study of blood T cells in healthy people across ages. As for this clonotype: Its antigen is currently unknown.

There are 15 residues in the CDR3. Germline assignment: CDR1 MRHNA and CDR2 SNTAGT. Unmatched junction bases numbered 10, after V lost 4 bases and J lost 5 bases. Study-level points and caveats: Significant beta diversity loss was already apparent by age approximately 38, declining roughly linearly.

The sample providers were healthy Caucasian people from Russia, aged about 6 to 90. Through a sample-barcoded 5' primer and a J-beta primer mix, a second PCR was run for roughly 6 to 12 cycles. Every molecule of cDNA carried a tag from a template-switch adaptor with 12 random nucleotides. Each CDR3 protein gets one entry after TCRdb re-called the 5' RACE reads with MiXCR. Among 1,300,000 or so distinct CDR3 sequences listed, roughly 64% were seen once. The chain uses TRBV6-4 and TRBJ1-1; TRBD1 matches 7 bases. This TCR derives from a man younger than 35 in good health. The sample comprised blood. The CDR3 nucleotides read TGTGCCAGCAGTGCCAGAAACAGGGGTTTGACTGAAGCTTTCTTT. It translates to CASSARNRGLTEAFF.